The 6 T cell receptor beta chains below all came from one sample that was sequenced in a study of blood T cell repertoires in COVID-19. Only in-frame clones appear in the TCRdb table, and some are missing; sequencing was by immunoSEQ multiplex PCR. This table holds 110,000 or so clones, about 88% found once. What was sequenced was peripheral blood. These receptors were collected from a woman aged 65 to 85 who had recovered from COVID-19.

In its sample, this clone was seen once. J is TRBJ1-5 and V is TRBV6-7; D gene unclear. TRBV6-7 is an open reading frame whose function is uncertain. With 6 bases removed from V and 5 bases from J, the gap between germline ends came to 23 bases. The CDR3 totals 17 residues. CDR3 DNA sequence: TGTGCCAGCAGATTTCCCAAACCAGTGAGGGTCGATCAGCCCCAGCATTTT. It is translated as CASRFPKPVRVDQPQHF.

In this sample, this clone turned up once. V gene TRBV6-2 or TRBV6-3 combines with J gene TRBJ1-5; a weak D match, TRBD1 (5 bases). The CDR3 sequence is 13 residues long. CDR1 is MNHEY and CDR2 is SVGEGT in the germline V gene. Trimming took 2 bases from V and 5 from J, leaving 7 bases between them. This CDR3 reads CASSYRGDQPQHF. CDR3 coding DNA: TGTGCCAGCAGTTACAGGGGCGATCAGCCCCAGCATTTT.

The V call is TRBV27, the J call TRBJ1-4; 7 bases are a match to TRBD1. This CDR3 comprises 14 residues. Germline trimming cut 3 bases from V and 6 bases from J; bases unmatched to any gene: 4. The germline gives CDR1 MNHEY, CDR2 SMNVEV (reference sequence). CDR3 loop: CASSFTGTDEKLFF. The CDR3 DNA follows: TGTGCCAGCAGTTTCACCGGGACAGATGAAAAACTGTTTTTT.

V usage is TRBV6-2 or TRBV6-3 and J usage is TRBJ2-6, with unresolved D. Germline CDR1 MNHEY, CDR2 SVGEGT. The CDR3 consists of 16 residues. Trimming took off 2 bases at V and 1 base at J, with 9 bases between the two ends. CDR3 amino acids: CASSYPWQSGANVLTF. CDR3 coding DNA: TGTGCCAGCAGTTACCCTTGGCAATCTGGGGCCAACGTCCTGACTTTC.

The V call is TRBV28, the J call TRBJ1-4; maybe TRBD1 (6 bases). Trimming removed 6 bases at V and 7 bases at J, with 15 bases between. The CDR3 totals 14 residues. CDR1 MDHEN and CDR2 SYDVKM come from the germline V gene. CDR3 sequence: CASRNTGRGEKLFF. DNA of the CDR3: TGTGCCAGCAGGAACACAGGGAGAGGTGAAAAACTGTTTTTT.

The CDR3 DNA sequence: TGTGCCAGCAGTCACGGGACAAATCAGCCCCAGCATTTT. This translates into CASSHGTNQPQHF. The genes are TRBV6-2 or TRBV6-3 and TRBJ1-5; D possibly corresponds to TRBD1 (6 bases). V gave up 5 bases and J gave up 4 bases, with 9 bases separating them. From germline, CDR1 is MNHEY and CDR2 SVGEGT. The CDR3 totals 13 residues.